This T cell receptor (beta chain) derives from a study of T-cell reconstitution after alpha-beta-depleted transplantation in children. This clonotype came up many times. From germline, CDR1 is MNHNS and CDR2 SASEGT. The CDR3 has 14 amino acids. The V end lost 8 bases, the J end lost 0 bases, and 11 bases lay between the germline ends. A TCRbeta library incorporating unique molecular identifiers was prepared. In TCRdb, the PCR reads were re-called with MiXCR into one record per CDR3 protein. The sample lists some 530,000 distinct CDR3 sequences, under 15% occurring once. The TCR comes from a human donor who donated a stem cell graft to a child with combined immunodeficiency. V is TRBV6-1 and J is TRBJ2-1; a possible D gene is TRBD2 (6 bases). The material was PBMCs from the stem cell graft donor, obtained from the stem cell graft. The CDR3 sequence: CASGGVSSYNEQFF. The CDR3 DNA reads TGTGCCAGCGGAGGGGTAAGCTCCTACAATGAGCAGTTCTTC.